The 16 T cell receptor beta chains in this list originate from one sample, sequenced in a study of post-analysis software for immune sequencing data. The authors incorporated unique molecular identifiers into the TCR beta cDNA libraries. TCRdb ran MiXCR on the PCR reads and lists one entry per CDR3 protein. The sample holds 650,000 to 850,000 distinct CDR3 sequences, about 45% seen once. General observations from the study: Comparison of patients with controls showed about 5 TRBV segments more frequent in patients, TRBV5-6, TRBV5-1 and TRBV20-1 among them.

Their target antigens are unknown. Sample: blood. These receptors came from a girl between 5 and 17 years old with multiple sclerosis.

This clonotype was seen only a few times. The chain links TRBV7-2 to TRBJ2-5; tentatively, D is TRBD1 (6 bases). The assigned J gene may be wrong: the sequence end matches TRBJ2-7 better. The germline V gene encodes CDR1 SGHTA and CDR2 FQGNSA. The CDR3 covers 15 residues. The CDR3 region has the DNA TGTGCCAGCAGCTTAGGGGCTTTACCAGGGGACGAGCAGTACTTC. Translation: CASSLGALPGDEQYF.

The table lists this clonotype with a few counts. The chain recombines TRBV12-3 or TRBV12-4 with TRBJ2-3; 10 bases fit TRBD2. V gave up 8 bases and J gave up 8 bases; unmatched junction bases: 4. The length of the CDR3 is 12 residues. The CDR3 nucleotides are TGTGCCAGCTCCGGACTAGCGGCTACGCAGTATTTT. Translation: CASSGLAATQYF.

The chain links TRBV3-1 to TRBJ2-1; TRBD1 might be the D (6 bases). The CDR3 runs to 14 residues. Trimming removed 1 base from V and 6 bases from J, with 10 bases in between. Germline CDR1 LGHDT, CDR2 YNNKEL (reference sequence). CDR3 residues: CASSQGTATNEQFF. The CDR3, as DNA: TGTGCCAGCAGCCAAGGGACAGCGACCAATGAGCAGTTCTTC.

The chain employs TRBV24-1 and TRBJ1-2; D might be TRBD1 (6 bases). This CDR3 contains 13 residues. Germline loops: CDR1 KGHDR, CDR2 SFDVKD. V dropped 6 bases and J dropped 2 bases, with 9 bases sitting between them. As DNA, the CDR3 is TGTGCCACCAGTCAGGGGAGGAACTATGGCTACACCTTC. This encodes CATSQGRNYGYTF.

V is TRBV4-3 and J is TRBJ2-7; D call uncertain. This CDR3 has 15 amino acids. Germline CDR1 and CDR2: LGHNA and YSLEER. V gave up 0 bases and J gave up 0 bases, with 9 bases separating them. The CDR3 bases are TGCGCCAGCAGCCAAGATCACGAGGACTCCTACGAGCAGTACTTC. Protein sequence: CASSQDHEDSYEQYF.

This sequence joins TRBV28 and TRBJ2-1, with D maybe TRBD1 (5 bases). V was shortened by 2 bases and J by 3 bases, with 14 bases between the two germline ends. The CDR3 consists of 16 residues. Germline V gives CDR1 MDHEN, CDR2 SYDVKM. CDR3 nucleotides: TGTGCCAGCAGTTTAGTGGACACAGACCTCTACAATGAGCAGTTCTTC. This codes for CASSLVDTDLYNEQFF.

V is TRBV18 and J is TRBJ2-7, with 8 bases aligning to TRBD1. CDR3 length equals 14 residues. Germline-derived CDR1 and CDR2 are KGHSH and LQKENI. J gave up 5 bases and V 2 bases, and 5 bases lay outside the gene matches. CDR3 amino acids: CASSPRDRLHEQYF. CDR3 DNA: TGTGCCAGCTCACCAAGGGACAGGTTGCACGAGCAGTACTTC.

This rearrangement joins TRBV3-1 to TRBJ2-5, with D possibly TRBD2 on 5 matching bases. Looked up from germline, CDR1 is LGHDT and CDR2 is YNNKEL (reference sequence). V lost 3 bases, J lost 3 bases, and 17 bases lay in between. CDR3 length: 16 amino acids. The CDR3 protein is CASSHFSGNGEETQYF. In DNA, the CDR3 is TGTGCCAGCAGCCATTTCTCGGGAAACGGGGAAGAGACCCAGTACTTC.

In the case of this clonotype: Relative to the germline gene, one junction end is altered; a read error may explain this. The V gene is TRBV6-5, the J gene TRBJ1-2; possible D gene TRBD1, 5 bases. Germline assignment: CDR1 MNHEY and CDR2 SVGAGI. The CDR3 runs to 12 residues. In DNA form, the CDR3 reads TGTGCCGGCAGTAACGGGCCGGGGCGCTACACCTTC. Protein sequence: CAGSNGPGRYTF.

CDR3 region: CASRQSYEQYF. The CDR3 region has the DNA TGTGCCAGCAGACAGTCCTACGAGCAGTACTTC. The rearrangement uses TRBV2 and TRBJ2-7; no reliable D call. The V end lost 6 bases, the J end lost 1 base, and 4 bases lay between the germline ends. The CDR3 consists of 11 residues. CDR1 is SNHLY and CDR2 is FYNNEI in the germline V gene.

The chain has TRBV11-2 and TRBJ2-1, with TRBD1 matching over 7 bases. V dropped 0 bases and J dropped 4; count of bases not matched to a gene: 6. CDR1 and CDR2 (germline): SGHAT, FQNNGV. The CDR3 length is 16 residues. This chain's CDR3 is CASSLDEGQPYNEQFF. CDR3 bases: TGTGCCAGCAGCTTAGATGAGGGACAGCCGTACAATGAGCAGTTCTTC.

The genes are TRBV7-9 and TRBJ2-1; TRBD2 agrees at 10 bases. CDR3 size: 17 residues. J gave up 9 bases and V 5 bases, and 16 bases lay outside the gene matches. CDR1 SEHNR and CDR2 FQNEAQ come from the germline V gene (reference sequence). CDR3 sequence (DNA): TGTGCCAGCAGCCACACCCATACTAGCGGGGTTAACGGTGAGCAGTTCTTC. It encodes CASSHTHTSGVNGEQFF.

The CDR3 DNA is TGTGCCAGCAGCTTATCTAGCGGGACCTTCACAGATACGCAGTATTTT. Translated: CASSLSSGTFTDTQYF. The V and J genes are TRBV7-9 and TRBJ2-3; the match to TRBD2 covers 9 bases. The V gene's germline CDR1 is SEHNR and CDR2 FQNEAQ (reference sequence). V gave up 2 bases and J gave up 2 bases; unmatched junction bases: 5. CDR3 size: 16 residues.

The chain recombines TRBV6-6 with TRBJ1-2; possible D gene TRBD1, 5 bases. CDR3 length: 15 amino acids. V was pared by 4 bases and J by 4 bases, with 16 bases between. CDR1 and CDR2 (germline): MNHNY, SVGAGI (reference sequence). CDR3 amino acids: CASSLTAGDAYGYTF. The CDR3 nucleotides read TGTGCCAGCAGTTTGACGGCCGGGGACGCCTATGGCTACACCTTC.

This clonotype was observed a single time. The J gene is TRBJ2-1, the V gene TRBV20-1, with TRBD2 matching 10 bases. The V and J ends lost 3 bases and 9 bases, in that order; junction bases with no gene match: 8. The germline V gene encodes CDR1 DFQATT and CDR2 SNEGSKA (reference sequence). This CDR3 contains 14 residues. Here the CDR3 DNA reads TGCAGTGCTAGGCTGGCTAGCGGGAGCTCTGAGCAGTTCTTC. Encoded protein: CSARLASGSSEQFF.

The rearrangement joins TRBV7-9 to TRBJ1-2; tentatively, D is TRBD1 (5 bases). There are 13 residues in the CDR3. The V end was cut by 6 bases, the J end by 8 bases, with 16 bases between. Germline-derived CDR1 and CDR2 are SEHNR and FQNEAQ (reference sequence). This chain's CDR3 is CASRFDRRGGYTF. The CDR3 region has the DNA TGTGCCAGCAGATTCGACAGAAGAGGCGGCTACACCTTC.